The T cell receptor beta chain described here comes from a study of beta chain features in type 1 diabetes. Study in general: Patients did not differ from healthy donors in age, gender or cell yield. Study-level points and caveats: The similarity of naive, central memory and Treg TCRB repertoires appeared greater among patients than among healthy donors.

The junction had 8 bases not matched to a gene; V was cut back by 5 bases and J by 12 bases. This CDR3 is built from 13 residues. Per the germline V gene, CDR1 is WNHNN and CDR2 is SYGVQD (reference sequence). Staining for CD45RO/CCR7/CD25/CD127/CD95/CD27 allowed sorting of CD4+ naive, central memory, regulatory and stem cell-like memory cells. This clone was counted between two and nine times. The antigen is not known. What was sequenced were expressed TCRB transcripts, since all of the isolated RNA had been reverse transcribed. Produced via immunoSEQ multiplex PCR; TCRdb's table is partial and in-frame only. There are more than 300,000 clones in the sample; less than 10% occur only once, and 0.44% lies in the top ten.

Sequencing used central memory CD4+ T cells from blood. This TCR came from a woman aged 18 to 35 in good health. V and J are TRBV10-1 and TRBJ2-1; 9 bases line up with TRBD1. The CDR3 loop is CASSPGQGPTQFF. As DNA, the CDR3 is TGCGCCAGCAGTCCGGGACAGGGCCCAACGCAGTTCTTC.